The present T cell receptor (beta chain) was sequenced within a study of CD8+CD57+ T cells in acquired aplastic anemia. Study-wide context: Each DNA sample taken from sorted CD4+ and CD8+ cells came to approximately 3 ug on average. Study findings and constraints: Patients and controls were not found to differ significantly in CD8+ Simpson's diversity.

TCR beta VDJ combinations and CDR3 sequences were profiled from genomic DNA. MiXCR, applied by TCRdb to the reads, yields one record per CDR3 protein. The table has 300,000 or so distinct CDR3 sequences, around three fifths seen once. Regarding this clonotype: Its antigen is undetermined.

This CDR3 comprises 13 residues. Germline lookup yields CDR1 SNHLY and CDR2 FYNNEI. V lost 4 bases, J lost 1 base, and 8 bases lay in between. The sequence came from a human donor with severe aplastic anemia or a healthy control (not recorded which). The rearrangement uses TRBV2 and TRBJ2-7; no definite D call. Source material: sorted CD4+, CD8+, or CD8+CD57+ T cells (not recorded which) from PBMCs. For the CDR3, the DNA is TGTGCCAGCAGTGTAGGGCAGTCCTACGAGCAGTACTTC. Protein: CASSVGQSYEQYF.